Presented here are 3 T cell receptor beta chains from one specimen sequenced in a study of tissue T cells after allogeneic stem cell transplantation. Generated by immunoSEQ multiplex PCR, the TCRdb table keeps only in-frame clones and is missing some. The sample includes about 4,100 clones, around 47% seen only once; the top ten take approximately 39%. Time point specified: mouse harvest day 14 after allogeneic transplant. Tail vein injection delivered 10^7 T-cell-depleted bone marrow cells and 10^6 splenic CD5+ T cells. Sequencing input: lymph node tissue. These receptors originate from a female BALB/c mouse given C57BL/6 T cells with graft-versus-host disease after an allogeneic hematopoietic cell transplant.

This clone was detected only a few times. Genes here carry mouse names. Here the CDR3 reads CASSLRGRQNTLYF. Incomplete CDR3 DNA: TGTGCCAGCTCTCTAAGGGGGCGTCAAAACACCTTGTAC. The chain links TRBV12-2 to TRBJ2-4; a possible D gene is TRBD1 (7 bases). The read ends 1 residue before the CDR3 terminus; that terminus is restored from the germline J gene. This CDR3 has 14 amino acids. The V end lost 1 base, the J end lost 1 base, and 8 bases lay between the germline ends. Per the germline V gene, CDR1 is SGHLS and CDR2 is HYDKME. The full variable domain, in which reference TRBV12-2 and TRBJ2-4 provide the parts outside the CDR3, is NSGVVQSPRYIIKGKGERSILKCIPISGHLSVAWYQQTQGQELKFFIQHYDKMERDKGNLPSRFSVQQFDDYHSEMNMSALELEDSAVYFCASSLRGRQNTLYFGAGTRLSVL.

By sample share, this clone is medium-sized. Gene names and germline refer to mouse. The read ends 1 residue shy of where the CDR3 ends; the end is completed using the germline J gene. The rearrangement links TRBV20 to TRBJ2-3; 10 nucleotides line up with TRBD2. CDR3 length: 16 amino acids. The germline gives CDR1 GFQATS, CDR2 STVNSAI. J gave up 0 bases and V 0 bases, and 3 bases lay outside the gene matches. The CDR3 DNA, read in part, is TGTGGTGCTAGGGACTGGGGGGGCGCGAGTGCAGAAACGCTGTAT. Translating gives CGARDWGGASAETLY. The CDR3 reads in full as CGARDWGGASAETLYF.

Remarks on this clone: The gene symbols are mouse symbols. The CDR3 loop reads CASSSGTGFSQNTLYF. CDR3 DNA, as far as it was read: TGTGCCAGCAGCTCCGGGACTGGGTTTAGTCAAAACACCTTGTAC. This chain connects TRBV13-3 to TRBJ2-4, with 9 nucleotides matching TRBD2. The read comes to an end 1 residue before the CDR3 does, leaving the germline J gene to fill in the end. Per the germline V gene, CDR1 is NNHDY and CDR2 is SYVADS. This CDR3 comprises 16 residues. V lost 5 bases, J lost 0 bases, and 7 bases stayed unmatched.